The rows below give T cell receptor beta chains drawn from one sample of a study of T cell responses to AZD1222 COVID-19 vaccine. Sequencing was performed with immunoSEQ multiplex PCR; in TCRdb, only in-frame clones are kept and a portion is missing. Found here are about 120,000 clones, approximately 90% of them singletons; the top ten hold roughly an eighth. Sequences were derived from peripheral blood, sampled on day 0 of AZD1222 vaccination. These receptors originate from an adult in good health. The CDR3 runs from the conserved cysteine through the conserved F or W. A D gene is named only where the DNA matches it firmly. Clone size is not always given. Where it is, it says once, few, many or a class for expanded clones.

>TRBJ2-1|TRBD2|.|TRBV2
TGTGCCAGCAGTGAAGTAATCGGGACTAGCGCGTTCTTC
CASSEVIGTSAFF
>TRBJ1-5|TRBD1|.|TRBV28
TGTGCCAGCAGTTTAGGGCAGGGGGCTTCTCAGCCCCAGCATTTT
CASSLGQGASQPQHF
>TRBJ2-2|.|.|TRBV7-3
TGTGCCAGCAGCTTAACGGGGGCGGGAGACGCCGGGGAGCTGTTTTTT
CASSLTGAGDAGELFF
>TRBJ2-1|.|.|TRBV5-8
TGTGCCAGCAGCTTAAAGGGACATTCCTACAATGAGCAGTTCTTC
CASSLKGHSYNEQFF
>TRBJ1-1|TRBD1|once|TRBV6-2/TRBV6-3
TGTGCCAGCAGTTACCTGACAGGGAGCACTGAAGCTTTCTTT
CASSYLTGSTEAFF
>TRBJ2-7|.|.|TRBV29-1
TGCAGCGTTGGCTACAGCCTCGACGAGCAGTACTTC
CSVGYSLDEQYF
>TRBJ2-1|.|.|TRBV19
TGTGCCAGTAGGTCACAGGGATTGGGGGGCAATGAGCAGTTCTTC
CASRSQGLGGNEQFF
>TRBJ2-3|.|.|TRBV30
TGTGCCTGGAAAGGATCCAACACAGATACGCAGTATTTT
CAWKGSNTDTQYF
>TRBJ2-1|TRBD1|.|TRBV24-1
TGTGCCACCAGTGATCGGACAGGGGGCTATGTAAATGAGCAGTTCTTC
CATSDRTGGYVNEQFF
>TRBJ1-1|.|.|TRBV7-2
TGTGCCAGCAGCCCCGGGGCTTGGGGAGGGACTGAAGCTTTCTTT
CASSPGAWGGTEAFF
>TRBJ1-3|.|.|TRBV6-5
TGTGCCAGCAGTTACTCGGGTGGAAACACCATATATTTT
CASSYSGGNTIYF
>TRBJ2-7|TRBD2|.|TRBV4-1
TGCGCCAGCAGCCAACACAACGGGGTAGCGGGCGAGCAGTACTTC
CASSQHNGVAGEQYF
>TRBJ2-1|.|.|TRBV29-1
TGCAGCGTTGAAGGGGCCCGGGGCGATGAGCAGTTCTTC
CSVEGARGDEQFF
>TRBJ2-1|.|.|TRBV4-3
TGCGCCAGCAGCCAAGGTACTAGCAGCTACAATGAGCAGTTCTTC
CASSQGTSSYNEQFF
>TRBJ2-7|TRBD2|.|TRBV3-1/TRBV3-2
TGTGCCAGCAGCCTCCAGGGAGGGGAGCAGTACTTC
CASSLQGGEQYF
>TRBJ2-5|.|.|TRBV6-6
TGTGCCAGCAGTTACGTGCAGCAAGAGACCCAGTACTTC
CASSYVQQETQYF
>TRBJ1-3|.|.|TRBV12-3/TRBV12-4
TGTGCCAGCAGTTTGGGGGGGTTTAACACCATATATTTT
CASSLGGFNTIYF
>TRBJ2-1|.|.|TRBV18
TGTGCCAGCTCACCCGGGACCGACTACAATGAGCAGTTCTTC
CASSPGTDYNEQFF
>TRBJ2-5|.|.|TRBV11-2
TGTGCCAGCAGCTTACCCCAGGGGACCCAGTACTTC
CASSLPQGTQYF
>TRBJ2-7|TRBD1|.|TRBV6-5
TGTGCCAGCAGTTACGAACAGGGGATGCACTACGAGCAGTACTTC
CASSYEQGMHYEQYF
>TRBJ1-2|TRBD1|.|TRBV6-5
TGTGCCACCATTGGTGACAGGGCGTTCGGCTACACCTTC
CATIGDRAFGYTF
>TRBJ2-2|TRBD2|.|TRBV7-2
TGTGCCAGCAGCGTGGGGGCTAGCGGGAGAACTCCCGGGGAGCTGTTTTTT
CASSVGASGRTPGELFF
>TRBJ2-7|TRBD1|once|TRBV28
TGTGCCAGCGGGGGACAGTCCTTTGGCGAGCAGTACTTC
CASGGQSFGEQYF
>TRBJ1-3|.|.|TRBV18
TGTGCCAGCTCACCATCGACTGGAAACACCATATATTTT
CASSPSTGNTIYF
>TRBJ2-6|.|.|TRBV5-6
TGTGCCAGCAGCTTGGCCAGGGTCTCTGGGGCCAACGTCCTGACTTTC
CASSLARVSGANVLTF
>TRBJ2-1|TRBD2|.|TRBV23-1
TGCGCCAGCAGTCCTGAGGAGGGACTAGCGGTAAGTAATGAGCAGTTCTTC
CASSPEEGLAVSNEQFF